One sample yielded the 25 T cell receptor beta chains listed below, sequenced in a study of cytomegalovirus exposure and HLA in healthy donors. PCR involved 60 Vbeta and 13 Jbeta primers. TCRdb's copy holds only in-frame clones and misses some; the assay was immunoSEQ multiplex PCR. The sample carries over 200,000 clones, 60% to 80% recorded once. Sequenced material: PBMCs. These receptors were taken from a male donor in good health and CMV-seronegative.

The chain couples TRBV5-6 to TRBJ2-3; D unresolved. The CDR3 has 12 residues. The germline V and J ends were trimmed by 3 bases and 1 base, with 3 bases remaining between them. CDR1 is SGHDT and CDR2 is YYEEEE in the germline V gene. The CDR3 here is CASSSGTDTQYF. The CDR3 DNA follows: TGTGCCAGCAGCTCTGGCACAGATACGCAGTATTTT.

The CDR3 protein is CASSASGRAYEQYF. The CDR3 DNA sequence: TGTGCCAGCAGTGCTAGCGGGAGGGCATACGAGCAGTACTTC. This chain connects TRBV6-1 to TRBJ2-7, with 12 bases matching TRBD2. Trimming took 4 bases from V and 4 from J; bases not matched to a gene: 2. Germline V gene sequence: CDR1 MNHNS, CDR2 SASEGT. The CDR3 consists of 14 residues.

The rearrangement uses TRBV4-1 and TRBJ2-3; the D gene is possibly TRBD2 (6 bases). The V gene lost 1 base and the J gene lost 4 bases, with 12 bases spanning the gap. The V gene's germline CDR1 is MGHRA and CDR2 YSYEKL. The CDR3 is 15 residues long. CDR3: CASSQGEARADTQYF. As DNA, the CDR3 is TGCGCCAGCAGCCAAGGGGAGGCTCGGGCAGATACGCAGTATTTT.

As to this clone: One junction end does not reproduce the germline sequence, and a read error may be involved. The identical CDR3 is also encoded by other nucleotide sequences in the sample. The CDR3 region is CASSVYRDLNTEAFF. The CDR3 nucleotides read TGTGCCAGCAGCGTTTACAGGGACCTGAATACTGAAGCTTTCTTT. The chain is built from TRBV9 and TRBJ1-1; D is possibly TRBD1 (6 bases). CDR3 size: 15 residues. Germline V gives CDR1 SGDLS, CDR2 YYNGEE.

The DNA for the CDR3 is TGCGCCAGCAGCCCCGAGGGAGTTGCTAACTATGGCTACACCTTC. This translates into CASSPEGVANYGYTF. This chain joins TRBV5-1 and TRBJ1-2; unclear D gene. The CDR3 totals 15 residues. V lost 4 bases and J 0 bases, leaving 13 bases between the germline ends. Looked up from germline, CDR1 is SGHRS and CDR2 is YFSETQ.

The chain is built from TRBV18 and TRBJ1-2, with 10 bases lining up with TRBD1. The CDR3 length is 15 residues. CDR1 is KGHSH, CDR2 LQKENI, per germline. V was clipped by 3 bases and J by 8 bases; unmatched bases: 9. The CDR3 DNA follows: TGTGCCAGCTCACCCGGCGGGACAGGGGAGAGGGGCTACACCTTC. Amino acids: CASSPGGTGERGYTF.

The chain links TRBV5-1 to TRBJ2-3, with D hard to call. V was cut by 5 bases and J by 5 bases, with 6 bases left in between. From germline, CDR1 is SGHRS and CDR2 YFSETQ. The CDR3 has 11 residues. The CDR3 DNA is TGCGCCAGCAGAATTCGAGATACGCAGTATTTT. The encoded protein is CASRIRDTQYF. The whole variable domain, filled in from reference TRBV5-1 and TRBJ2-3, reads KAGVTQTPRYLIKTRGQQVTLSCSPISGHRSVSWYQQTPGQGLQFLFEYFSETQRNKGNFPGRFSGRQFSNSRSEMNVSTLELGDSALYLCASRIRDTQYFGPGTRLTVL.

The chain recombines TRBV28 with TRBJ1-5; D may be TRBD1 (6 bases). CDR1 and CDR2 from the germline V gene are MDHEN and SYDVKM. Trimming pared 4 bases from V and 3 bases from J, leaving 13 bases between. The CDR3 sequence is 15 residues long. The CDR3 DNA sequence: TGTGCCAGCAGTTCCCCTGAGGGGGTCAATCAGCCCCAGCATTTT. Protein product: CASSSPEGVNQPQHF.

In this sample, this clone turned up a few times. V is TRBV19 and J is TRBJ2-5; 8 nucleotides align to TRBD2. The CDR3 consists of 16 residues. CDR1 is LNHDA, CDR2 SQIVND, per germline (reference sequence). V lost 6 bases to trimming and J lost 5 bases; unmatched junction nucleotides: 14. The CDR3, as DNA: TGTGCCAGTAGGCTCGGGGGGGGTGGGAGACAGGAGACCCAGTACTTC. Translated, it gives CASRLGGGGRQETQYF.

The CDR3 sequence is CASSETGLAAYEQYF. The CDR3 DNA sequence: TGTGCCAGCAGTGAAACTGGACTAGCGGCCTACGAGCAGTACTTC. V gene TRBV6-1 combines with J gene TRBJ2-7; 10 nucleotides line up with TRBD2. With 2 bases clipped from V and 2 bases from J, the junction kept 3 bases outside the gene matches. CDR1 and CDR2 from the germline V gene are MNHNS and SASEGT. This CDR3 spans 15 amino acids.

This chain links TRBV7-2 with TRBJ2-7; 7 bases are a match to TRBD2. In germline, CDR1 is SGHTA, CDR2 FQGNSA. CDR3 size: 14 residues. V lost 1 base to trimming and J lost 2 bases; unmatched junction nucleotides: 2. The CDR3 sequence is CASSLDSGTYEQYF. In DNA form, the CDR3 reads TGTGCCAGCAGCTTAGACAGCGGGACCTACGAGCAGTACTTC.

This chain joins TRBV4-1 and TRBJ2-6; TRBD2 is a possible D gene (5 bases). The CDR3 is 11 residues long. Germline V gene data show CDR1 as MGHRA and CDR2 as YSYEKL. V was trimmed by 11 bases and J by 9 bases, leaving 11 bases between them. This CDR3 is CALARVNVLTF. The CDR3, as DNA: TGCGCCTTAGCGAGGGTCAACGTCCTGACTTTC.

This sequence joins TRBV5-4 and TRBJ2-2; TRBD2 is a possible D gene (6 bases). The CDR3 length is 15 residues. CDR1 and CDR2 from the germline V gene are SGHNT and YYREEE (reference sequence). V dropped 4 bases and J dropped 1 base, with 11 bases sitting between them. The CDR3 DNA reads TGTGCCAGCAGCAGGGAGGTCCGGAACACCGGGGAGCTGTTTTTT. It is translated as CASSREVRNTGELFF.

This chain connects TRBV21-1 to TRBJ1-2; no check of the table's D call, TRBD1, against the DNA was made. TRBV21-1 is flagged as a pseudogene. This CDR3 contains 14 residues. The CDR3 spells CASSRDRAYHGYTF. CDR3 sequence (DNA): TGTGCCAGCAGCCGGGACAGGGCGTACCATGGCTACACCTTC.

V usage is TRBV29-1 and J usage is TRBJ2-3, with 14 nucleotides matching TRBD2. CDR1 SQVTM and CDR2 ANQGSEA come from the germline V gene. The length of the CDR3 is 16 residues. Trimming took 4 bases from V and 0 from J; bases not matched to a gene: 3. This CDR3 reads CSVAGTSGSSTDTQYF. The CDR3 DNA follows: TGCAGCGTTGCCGGGACTAGCGGGAGTAGCACAGATACGCAGTATTTT.

This clone was seen just once. The junction and the germline gene differ at one end; a read error may be behind it. The V gene is TRBV7-9, the J gene TRBJ1-1; D may be TRBD1 (5 bases). Germline V gene data show CDR1 as SEHNR and CDR2 as FQNEAQ (reference sequence). CDR3 length: 14 amino acids. For the CDR3, the DNA is TGTTCCAGCAGCTTAGAAGGGGCTAGAACTGAAGCTTTCTTT. This sequence encodes CSSSLEGARTEAFF.

The table lists this clone with a few counts. The chain links TRBV27 to TRBJ2-5, with a weak D call TRBD2 (5 bases). V gave up 6 bases and J gave up 0 bases, with 17 bases separating them. This CDR3 has 16 amino acids. CDR1 is MNHEY and CDR2 is SMNVEV in the germline V gene (reference sequence). CDR3 in DNA: TGTGCCAGCAGCCTTCGAGGGTGGCCCTACCAAGAGACCCAGTACTTC. Its translation: CASSLRGWPYQETQYF.

The V and J genes are TRBV19 and TRBJ1-1; D gene uncertain. V was trimmed by 7 bases and J by 1 base, leaving 4 bases between them. The V gene's germline CDR1 is LNHDA and CDR2 SQIVND (reference sequence). This CDR3 has 11 residues. CDR3 nucleotide sequence: TGTGCCAGTATCTGGAACACTGAAGCTTTCTTT. Translating it yields CASIWNTEAFF.

CDR3 sequence (DNA): TGTGCCAGCAGCTTAACATCGGGACAGCTTAACTATGGCTACACCTTC. It yields the protein CASSLTSGQLNYGYTF. The rearrangement links TRBV7-8 to TRBJ1-2, with 7 bases identical to TRBD1. The CDR3 covers 16 residues. V shed 2 bases, J shed 1 base, and the junction held 7 bases outside the gene matches. Germline V gene lookup returns CDR1 SGHVS and CDR2 FQNEAQ. Supplemented by reference TRBV7-8 and TRBJ1-2, the full variable domain reads GAGVSQSPRYKVAKRGQDVALRCDPISGHVSLFWYQQALGQGPEFLTYFQNEAQLDKSGLPSDRFFAERPEGSVSTLKIQRTQQEDSAVYLCASSLTSGQLNYGYTFGSGTRLTVV.

The rearrangement joins TRBV7-3 to TRBJ2-1; TRBD2 matches at 11 bases. Germline V gene sequence: CDR1 SGHTA, CDR2 FQGTGA. The CDR3 has 17 residues. J lost 5 bases, V lost 4 bases, and 10 bases had no gene match. CDR3 nucleotides: TGTGCCAGCAGCTCCGTATCCGGGACTAGCGGAAACAATGAGCAGTTCTTC. Protein sequence: CASSSVSGTSGNNEQFF.

This clone was found once. Other nucleotide sequences from this sample produce the same CDR3. The chain combines TRBV5-1 with TRBJ2-1; 12 nucleotides match TRBD2. Germline V gene sequence: CDR1 SGHRS, CDR2 YFSETQ. CDR3 length: 15 amino acids. J gave up 4 bases and V 3 bases, and 2 bases lay outside the gene matches. CDR3 amino acids: CASSSGLAGYNEQFF. DNA for the CDR3: TGCGCCAGCAGCTCCGGACTAGCGGGATACAATGAGCAGTTCTTC.

This clone occurred a few times. This chain joins TRBV19 and TRBJ2-3; TRBD2 matches at 10 bases. Losses at the gene ends were 5 bases for V and 6 bases for J; bases not matched to a gene: 2. Germline V gives CDR1 LNHDA, CDR2 SQIVND (reference sequence). The CDR3 runs 13 residues. This chain's CDR3 is CASSAGLADTQYF. The CDR3 region has the DNA TGTGCCAGTAGTGCGGGACTAGCGGATACGCAGTATTTT.

The chain is built from TRBV7-9 and TRBJ2-1; tentatively, D is TRBD2 (6 bases). The CDR3 contains 18 residues. Germline V CDR1 and CDR2: SEHNR, FQNEAQ (reference sequence). The ends were cut back, 4 bases at V and 7 bases at J, with 26 bases in the middle. This CDR3 reads CASSSARVFGGSRNEQFF. The CDR3 DNA follows: TGTGCCAGCAGCTCCGCCAGGGTCTTCGGGGGTTCTAGGAATGAGCAGTTCTTC.

The chain has TRBV20-1 and TRBJ2-7; perhaps TRBD2 as D (5 bases). Germline CDR1 reads DFQATT; CDR2 reads SNEGSKA (reference sequence). The CDR3 totals 10 residues. V was pared by 5 bases and J by 9 bases, with 11 bases between. CDR3 sequence: CSAGRGPQYF. The DNA of the CDR3 is TGCAGTGCTGGGCGAGGGCCGCAGTACTTC.

The rearrangement uses TRBV6-1 and TRBJ2-7; 7 bases align to TRBD2. The CDR3 totals 14 residues. J lost 3 bases, V lost 7 bases, and 9 bases had no gene match. Germline V lookup: CDR1 MNHNS, CDR2 SASEGT. CDR3 residues: CASKLTSRLYEQYF. CDR3 sequence (DNA): TGTGCCAGCAAATTGACTAGCAGACTCTACGAGCAGTACTTC.